These 13 T cell receptor beta chains share one sample of origin, sequenced in a study of tumor-infiltrating lymphocytes in localized non-small cell lung cancer. This table comes from immunoSEQ multiplex PCR, and its TCRdb copy is limited to in-frame clones, with some not included. This table has about 14,000 clones, 82% appearing once. Specimen: lung tumor tissue. These receptors were taken from a human donor with non-small cell lung cancer.

The V call is TRBV19, the J call TRBJ2-3; 9 bases match TRBD1. CDR3 length: 14 residues. Germline V gene lookup returns CDR1 LNHDA and CDR2 SQIVND (reference sequence). Trimming took 6 bases from V and 4 from J; bases not matched to a gene: 5. CDR3 nucleotides: TGTGCCAGTAGCCCGGGACAGGGTGCAGATACGCAGTATTTT. Protein sequence: CASSPGQGADTQYF.

The chain is built from TRBV6-1 and TRBJ1-1, with D unclear. The V end was cut by 3 bases, the J end by 6 bases, with 8 bases between. CDR3 length equals 12 residues. Germline values: CDR1 MNHNS, CDR2 SASEGT. The CDR3 nucleotides are TGTGCCAGCAGTGATTCGGGGTCTGAAGCTTTCTTT. Its protein product is CASSDSGSEAFF.

This clone was seen a handful of times. The chain combines TRBV9 with TRBJ2-2; D call uncertain. Germline V gives CDR1 SGDLS, CDR2 YYNGEE. The CDR3 spans 12 residues. V gave up 4 bases and J gave up 7 bases, with 8 bases separating them. The CDR3 DNA reads as TGTGCCAGCAGCTTGGTAATCGGGGAGCTGTTTTTT. It specifies CASSLVIGELFF. Complete variable domain (other parts from reference TRBV9 and TRBJ2-2): DSGVTQTPKHLITATGQRVTLRCSPRSGDLSVYWYQQSLDQGLQFLIQYYNGEERAKGNILERFSAQQFPDLHSELNLSSLELGDSALYFCASSLVIGELFFGEGSRLTVL.

V gene TRBV10-3 combines with J gene TRBJ2-5, with a weak D call TRBD1 (8 bases). V lost 2 bases to trimming and J lost 3 bases, with 13 bases between them. This CDR3 spans 15 amino acids. CDR1 is ENHRY and CDR2 is SYGVKD in the germline V gene. The CDR3 DNA is TGTGCCATCAGTGAGCCCACAGGGGGGGAAGAGACCCAGTACTTC. It specifies CAISEPTGGEETQYF.

In its sample, this clone was seen once. This chain links TRBV9 with TRBJ2-7; weak D call: TRBD2 (7 bases). V was trimmed by 0 bases and J by 2 bases, leaving 12 bases between them. CDR3 length: 15 amino acids. Germline lookup yields CDR1 SGDLS and CDR2 YYNGEE. This chain's CDR3 is CASSVDGGRPYEQYF. CDR3 coding DNA: TGTGCCAGCAGCGTAGACGGGGGGCGACCCTACGAGCAGTACTTC.

The V call is TRBV30, the J call TRBJ1-4; perhaps TRBD1 as D (6 bases). Trimming cost V 7 bases and J 0 bases, with 18 bases left between them. The V gene's germline CDR1 is GTSNPN and CDR2 SVGIG (reference sequence). The CDR3 consists of 16 residues. This CDR3 reads CASWGARGPTNEKLFF. The CDR3 nucleotides read TGTGCCTCCTGGGGGGCGAGAGGTCCAACTAATGAAAAACTGTTTTTT. Using reference TRBV30 and TRBJ1-4 for the parts outside the CDR3, the full variable domain is SQTIHQWPATLVQPVGSPLSLECTVEGTSNPNLYWYRQAAGRGLQLLFYSVGIGQISSEVPQNLSASRPQDRQFILSSKKLLLSDSGFYLCASWGARGPTNEKLFFGSGTQLSVL.

The chain couples TRBV10-3 to TRBJ1-1, with D possibly TRBD1 on 5 matching bases. Trimming took off 0 bases at V and 3 bases at J, with 8 bases between the two ends. CDR1 ENHRY and CDR2 SYGVKD come from the germline V gene. The CDR3 has 14 amino acids. The CDR3 sequence: CAISESGGDTEAFF. The DNA for the CDR3 is TGTGCCATCAGTGAGTCGGGGGGGGACACTGAAGCTTTCTTT.

This clone turned up a few times. The chain employs TRBV9 and TRBJ2-3, with 9 bases identical to TRBD2. The CDR3 has 15 residues. Germline CDR1 SGDLS, CDR2 YYNGEE. V shed 3 bases and J 0 bases; nucleotides not matched to a gene: 2. CDR3 DNA: TGTGCCAGCAGCGCCGGACTAGCGAGCACAGATACGCAGTATTTT. Amino acid sequence: CASSAGLASTDTQYF.

The gene calls are TRBV11-1 and TRBJ2-2; 9 nucleotides line up with TRBD2. This CDR3 spans 14 amino acids. J was trimmed by 5 bases and V by 3 bases; bases with no gene match: 1. The germline CDR1 and CDR2 sequences are SGHAT and FQDESV (reference sequence). CDR3 DNA: TGTGCCAGCAGCTTTACTAGCGGGACCGGGGAGCTGTTTTTT. Protein sequence: CASSFTSGTGELFF.

The V gene is TRBV11-2, the J gene TRBJ1-4; D may be TRBD1 (5 bases). Trimming pared 5 bases from V and 10 bases from J, leaving 23 bases between. Germline V lookup: CDR1 SGHAT, CDR2 FQNNGV. This CDR3 is built from 16 residues. DNA of the CDR3: TGTGCCAGCAGCCATTTTGTAACAGGCCGGGGGGGAAAACTGTTTTTT. This translates into CASSHFVTGRGGKLFF. The full variable domain, rest sourced from reference TRBV11-2 and TRBJ1-4, is EAGVAQSPRYKIIEKRQSVAFWCNPISGHATLYWYQQILGQGPKLLIQFQNNGVVDDSQLPKDRFSAERLKGVDSTLKIQPAKLEDSAVYLCASSHFVTGRGGKLFFGSGTQLSVL.

This rearrangement joins TRBV7-9 to TRBJ2-1; 12 nucleotides match TRBD1. The CDR3 is made up of 14 amino acids. The V and J ends lost 5 bases and 9 bases, in that order; junction bases with no gene match: 5. Germline V lookup: CDR1 SEHNR, CDR2 FQNEAQ (reference sequence). DNA for the CDR3: TGTGCCAGCAGCCCCGGGACAGGGGGCACTGAGCAGTTCTTC. Translation gives CASSPGTGGTEQFF.

This chain joins TRBV9 and TRBJ2-5, with 13 bases fitting TRBD2. V lost 0 bases and J lost 3; bases outside the gene matches: 2. The CDR3 is 16 amino acids. CDR1 is SGDLS, CDR2 YYNGEE, per germline. This CDR3 reads CASSVVGTSGEETQYF. DNA for the CDR3: TGTGCCAGCAGCGTAGTTGGGACTAGCGGGGAAGAGACCCAGTACTTC. Together with reference TRBV9 and TRBJ2-5, the CDR3 gives the full variable domain: DSGVTQTPKHLITATGQRVTLRCSPRSGDLSVYWYQQSLDQGLQFLIQYYNGEERAKGNILERFSAQQFPDLHSELNLSSLELGDSALYFCASSVVGTSGEETQYFGPGTRLLVL.

The genes are TRBV7-8 and TRBJ1-2; no clear D gene. Trimming took off 5 bases at V and 7 bases at J, with 17 bases between the two ends. Germline V lookup: CDR1 SGHVS, CDR2 FQNEAQ. This CDR3 is built from 14 residues. The chain's CDR3 is CASSPREGFLGYTF. CDR3 coding DNA: TGTGCCAGCAGCCCCCGGGAAGGCTTCCTTGGCTACACCTTC.